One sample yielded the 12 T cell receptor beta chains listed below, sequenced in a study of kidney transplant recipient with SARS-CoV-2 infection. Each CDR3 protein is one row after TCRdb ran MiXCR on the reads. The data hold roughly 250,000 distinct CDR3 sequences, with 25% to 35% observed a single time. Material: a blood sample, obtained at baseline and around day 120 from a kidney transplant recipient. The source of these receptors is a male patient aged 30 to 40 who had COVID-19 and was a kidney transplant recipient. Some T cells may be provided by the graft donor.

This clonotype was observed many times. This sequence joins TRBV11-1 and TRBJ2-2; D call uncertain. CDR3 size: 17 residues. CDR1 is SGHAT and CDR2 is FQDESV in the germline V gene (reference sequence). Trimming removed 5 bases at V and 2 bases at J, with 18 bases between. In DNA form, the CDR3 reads TGTGCCAGCAGCCCCGGGTACTGGCAGCGCAACACCGGGGAGCTGTTTTTT. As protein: CASSPGYWQRNTGELFF.

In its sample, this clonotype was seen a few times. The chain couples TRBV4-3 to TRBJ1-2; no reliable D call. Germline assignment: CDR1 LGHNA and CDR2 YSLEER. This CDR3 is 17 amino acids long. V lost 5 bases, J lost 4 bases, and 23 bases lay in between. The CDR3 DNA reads TGCGCCAGCAGCTTCATCGCAGGACGTCGAAAGACCTATGGCTACACCTTC. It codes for CASSFIAGRRKTYGYTF.

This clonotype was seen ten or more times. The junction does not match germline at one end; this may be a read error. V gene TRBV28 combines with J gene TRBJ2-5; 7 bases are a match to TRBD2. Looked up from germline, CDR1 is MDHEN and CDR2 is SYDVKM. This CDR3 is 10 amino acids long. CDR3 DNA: TGTGCCAGCAGCCCCAGGGAGGGAGACTTC. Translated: CASSPREGDF.

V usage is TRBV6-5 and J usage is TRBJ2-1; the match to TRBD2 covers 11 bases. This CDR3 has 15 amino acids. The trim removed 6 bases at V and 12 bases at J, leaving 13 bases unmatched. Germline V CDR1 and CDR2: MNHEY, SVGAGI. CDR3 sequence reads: CASSPGTSGEVRQFF. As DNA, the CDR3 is TGTGCCAGCAGCCCCGGGACTAGCGGTGAGGTGAGGCAGTTCTTC.

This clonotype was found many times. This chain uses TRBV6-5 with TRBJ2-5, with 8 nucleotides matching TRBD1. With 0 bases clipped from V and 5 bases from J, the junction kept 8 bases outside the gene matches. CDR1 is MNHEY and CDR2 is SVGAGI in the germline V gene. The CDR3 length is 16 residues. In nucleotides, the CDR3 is TGTGCCAGCAGTTACTCGTACACAGGGGGAATGGAGACCCAGTACTTC. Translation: CASSYSYTGGMETQYF.

This CDR3 reads CASSRERLAGSSYNEQFF. As DNA, the CDR3 is TGTGCCAGCAGCCGGGAGAGACTAGCGGGGTCGTCCTACAATGAGCAGTTCTTC. The genes are TRBV3-1 and TRBJ2-1; TRBD2 matches at 11 bases. CDR3 length: 18 amino acids. Trimming cost V 4 bases and J 1 base; bases outside gene matches: 9. Germline V CDR1 and CDR2: LGHDT, YNNKEL (reference sequence).

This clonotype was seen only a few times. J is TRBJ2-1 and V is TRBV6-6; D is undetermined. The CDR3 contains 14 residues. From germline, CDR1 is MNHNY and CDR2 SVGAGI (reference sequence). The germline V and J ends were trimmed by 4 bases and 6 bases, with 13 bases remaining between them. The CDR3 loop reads CASSSQALCNEQFF. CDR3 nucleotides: TGTGCCAGCAGTTCCCAGGCGTTATGCAATGAGCAGTTCTTC.

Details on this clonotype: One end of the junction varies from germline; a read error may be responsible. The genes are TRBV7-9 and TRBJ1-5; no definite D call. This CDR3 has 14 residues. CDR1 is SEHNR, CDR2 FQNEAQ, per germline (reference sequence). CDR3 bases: TGTGCCAGCGGCTTAAAGGGAGTAGATCAGCCCCAGCACTTT. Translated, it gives CASGLKGVDQPQHF.

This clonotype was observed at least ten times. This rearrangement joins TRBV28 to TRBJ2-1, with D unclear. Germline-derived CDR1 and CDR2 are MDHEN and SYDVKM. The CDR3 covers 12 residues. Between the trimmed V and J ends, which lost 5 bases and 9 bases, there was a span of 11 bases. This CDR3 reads CASSPRRSEQFF. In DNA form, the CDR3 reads TGTGCCAGCAGTCCCCGTCGGAGTGAGCAGTTCTTC.

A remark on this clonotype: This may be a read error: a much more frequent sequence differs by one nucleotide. The CDR3 reads CASNGGDRVNEQYF. CDR3 DNA sequence: TGTGCCAGTAATGGTGGGGACAGGGTCAACGAGCAGTACTTC. The genes are TRBV19 and TRBJ2-7; 9 bases match TRBD1. The junction had 9 bases not matched to a gene; V was cut back by 7 bases and J by 5 bases. Germline V lookup: CDR1 LNHDA, CDR2 SQIVND (reference sequence). The CDR3 totals 14 residues.

CDR3 residues: CASSVSGTGETQYF. In DNA form, the CDR3 reads TGTGCCAGCAGCGTTAGCGGAACCGGGGAGACCCAGTACTTC. This chain joins TRBV6-5 and TRBJ2-5, with a tentative D call TRBD2 (6 bases). This CDR3 region has 14 residues. Germline values: CDR1 MNHEY, CDR2 SVGAGI. V was clipped by 6 bases and J by 5 bases, with 16 bases between them.

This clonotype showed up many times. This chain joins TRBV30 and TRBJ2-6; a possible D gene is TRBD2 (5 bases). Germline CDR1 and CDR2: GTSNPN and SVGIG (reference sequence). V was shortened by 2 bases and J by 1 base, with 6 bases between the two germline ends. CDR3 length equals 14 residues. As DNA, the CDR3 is TGTGCCTGGAGTAGGGAGTCTGGGGCCAACGTCCTGACTTTC. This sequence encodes CAWSRESGANVLTF.